This TCR beta chain was sequenced for a study of cytomegalovirus exposure and HLA in healthy donors. Study-level results: Later analysis showed TCR association rates varying by HLA locus, highest for DRB1 and lowest for HLA-C. While the bulk of TCR sequences proved rare, some public TCRs turned up in many donors. Among donors in an Asian-associated ancestry cluster, a later analysis reportedly found fewer N-insertions than the roughly 700-donor mean.

This PCR relied on a set of 60 Vbeta primers and 13 Jbeta primers. Libraries were prepared by immunoSEQ multiplex PCR; TCRdb keeps only in-frame clonotypes and omits some of them. The sample includes 150,000 to 200,000 clones, over 80% of them seen just once. Germline assignment: CDR1 LNHDA and CDR2 SQIVND (reference sequence). The CDR3 is 16 amino acids. V trimming: 4 bases; J trimming: 4 bases; junction bases outside the gene matches: 9. Concerning this clone: The antigen remains unidentified.

The chain recombines TRBV19 with TRBJ2-3; 9 bases line up with TRBD1. The origin of this receptor is a girl aged 10-17 years in good health and CMV-seropositive. Sequencing used PBMCs. The CDR3 spells CASSTPGQGSADTQYF. The CDR3, as DNA: TGTGCCAGTAGTACGCCGGGACAGGGATCCGCAGATACGCAGTATTTT.